The 8 T cell receptor beta chains listed next were all sequenced from one sample in a study of shared clonotypes between healthy human individuals. Only in-frame clones appear in the TCRdb table, and some are missing; sequencing was by immunoSEQ multiplex PCR. In the table there are 1.5 million to 2.5 million clones, around 96% of which are singletons. Naive CD8 cells lacked CD45RO, underwent positive selection for CCR7 and left out terminally differentiated effector memory CD45RA+ cells. Input material: naive CD8+ T cells sorted from blood. The receptor source for this set is a man between 18 and 29 years old in good health.

Only one count was recorded for this clone. The V and J genes are TRBV6-5 and TRBJ1-2; D gene uncertain. The CDR3 contains 16 residues. V was cut by 4 bases and J by 5 bases, with 20 bases left in between. The germline V gene encodes CDR1 MNHEY and CDR2 SVGAGI. As DNA, the CDR3 is TGTGCCAGCAGTTCCCGAGCTCAGGCCCCGGGATATGGCTACACCTTC. Its protein is CASSSRAQAPGYGYTF.

This chain uses TRBV6-6 with TRBJ2-7; 10 bases line up with TRBD2. The V gene end was trimmed by 5 bases and the J gene end by 3 bases; junction bases not matched to a gene: 7. Germline assignment: CDR1 MNHNY and CDR2 SVGAGI (reference sequence). The CDR3 runs 15 residues. CDR3 bases: TGTGCCAGCAGTCCCCTAGCGGGGGATTACTACGAGCAGTACTTC. This codes for CASSPLAGDYYEQYF.

The genes are TRBV2 and TRBJ1-1; TRBD1 aligns across 8 bases. CDR1 SNHLY and CDR2 FYNNEI come from the germline V gene. This CDR3 region has 15 residues. With V trimmed by 5 bases and J by 5 bases, 10 bases remained unmatched. The CDR3 loop reads CASSLGTGGMTEAFF. In nucleotides, the CDR3 is TGTGCCAGCAGTTTGGGGACAGGAGGTATGACTGAAGCTTTCTTT. The entire variable domain, with the rest obtained from reference TRBV2 and TRBJ1-1, is as follows: EPEVTQTPSHQVTQMGQEVILRCVPISNHLYFYWYRQILGQKVEFLVSFYNNEISEKSEIFDDQFSVERPDGSNFTLKIRSTKLEDSAMYFCASSLGTGGMTEAFFGQGTRLTVV.

The V gene is TRBV19, the J gene TRBJ1-2; D is unclear. This CDR3 spans 13 amino acids. Germline V gene data show CDR1 as LNHDA and CDR2 as SQIVND (reference sequence). Trimming pared 0 bases from V and 7 bases from J, leaving 9 bases between. For the CDR3, the DNA is TGTGCCAGTAGTATAGATCCCCGGGGTGGCTACACCTTC. Its translation is CASSIDPRGGYTF.

This clone came up once. The J gene is TRBJ1-5, the V gene TRBV2, with D maybe TRBD1 (5 bases). The germline V and J ends were trimmed by 2 bases and 3 bases, with 14 bases remaining between them. Germline V CDR1 and CDR2: SNHLY, FYNNEI. The CDR3 length is 16 residues. The CDR3 region is CASSELGQGYNQPQHF. CDR3 sequence (DNA): TGTGCCAGCAGTGAATTAGGTCAGGGTTACAATCAGCCCCAGCATTTT.

The rearrangement joins TRBV9 to TRBJ2-1, with D uncertain. CDR1 and CDR2 (germline): SGDLS, YYNGEE. The CDR3 totals 16 residues. With 3 bases removed from V and 6 bases from J, the gap between germline ends came to 19 bases. CDR3 DNA sequence: TGTGCCAGCAGCGAACACCAAGACGACTGGGCCAATGAGCAGTTCTTC. It encodes CASSEHQDDWANEQFF.

The V gene is TRBV15, the J gene TRBJ2-7; no clear D gene. The V and J ends lost 1 base and 2 bases respectively, with 12 bases between them. The CDR3 extends over 15 amino acids. CDR1 and CDR2 (germline): LNHNV, YYDKDF (reference sequence). In DNA form, the CDR3 reads TGTGCCACCAGCAGAGTTTTCGCAGAAACCTACGAGCAGTACTTC. Its translation is CATSRVFAETYEQYF.

The chain carries TRBV4-1 and TRBJ2-7; TRBD2 is a possible D gene (6 bases). Per the germline V gene, CDR1 is MGHRA and CDR2 is YSYEKL. There are 17 residues in the CDR3. Trimming pared 3 bases from V and 3 bases from J, leaving 21 bases between. This chain's CDR3 is CASSQLTGTPIGYEQYF. The CDR3, as DNA: TGCGCCAGCAGCCAGCTTACCGGGACTCCGATAGGCTACGAGCAGTACTTC.